This TCR beta chain is drawn from a study of blood T cell repertoires in COVID-19. Sequencing used immunoSEQ multiplex PCR; TCRdb keeps in-frame clones, though not all of them. This table holds approximately 300,000 clones, approximately 83% found once. Looked up from germline, CDR1 is MDHEN and CDR2 is SYDVKM. Germline trimming cut 6 bases from V and 11 bases from J; bases unmatched to any gene: 19. This CDR3 contains 18 residues. The sample comprised PBMCs or T cells enriched from blood (not recorded which). The chain combines TRBV28 with TRBJ1-6; 10 bases are shared with TRBD1. This clonotype was sampled from a woman in her 30s who had recovered from COVID-19. The CDR3 DNA is TGTGCCAGCAGCACCAACAGAGGCGGGACAGGGGCTTCGGCACCCCTCCACTTT. Encoded protein: CASSTNRGGTGASAPLHF.